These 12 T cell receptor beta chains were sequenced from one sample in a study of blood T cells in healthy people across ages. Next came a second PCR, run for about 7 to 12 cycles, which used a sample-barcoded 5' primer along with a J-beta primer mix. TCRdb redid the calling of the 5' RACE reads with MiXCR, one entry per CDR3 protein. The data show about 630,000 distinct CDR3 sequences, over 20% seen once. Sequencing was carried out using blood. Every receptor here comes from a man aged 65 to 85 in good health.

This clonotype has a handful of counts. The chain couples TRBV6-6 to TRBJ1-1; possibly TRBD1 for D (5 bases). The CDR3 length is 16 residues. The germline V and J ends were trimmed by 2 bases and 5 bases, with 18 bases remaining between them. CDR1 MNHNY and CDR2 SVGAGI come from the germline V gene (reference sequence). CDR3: CASSYEGGGGKTEAFF. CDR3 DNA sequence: TGTGCCAGCAGTTACGAGGGCGGGGGAGGTAAAACTGAAGCTTTCTTT.

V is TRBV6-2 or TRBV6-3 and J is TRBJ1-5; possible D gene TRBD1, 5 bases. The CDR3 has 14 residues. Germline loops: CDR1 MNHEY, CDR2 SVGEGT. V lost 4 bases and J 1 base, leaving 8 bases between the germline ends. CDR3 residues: CASSWTSSNQPQHF. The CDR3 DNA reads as TGTGCCAGCAGTTGGACATCAAGCAATCAGCCCCAGCATTTT.

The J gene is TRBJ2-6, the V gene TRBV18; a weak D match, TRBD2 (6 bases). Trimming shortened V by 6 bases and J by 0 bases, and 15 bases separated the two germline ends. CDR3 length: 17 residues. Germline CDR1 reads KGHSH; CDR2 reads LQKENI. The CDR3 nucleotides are TGTGCCAGCTCGCCTAGCGCCATGCACTCTGGGGCCAACGTCCTGACTTTC. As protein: CASSPSAMHSGANVLTF.

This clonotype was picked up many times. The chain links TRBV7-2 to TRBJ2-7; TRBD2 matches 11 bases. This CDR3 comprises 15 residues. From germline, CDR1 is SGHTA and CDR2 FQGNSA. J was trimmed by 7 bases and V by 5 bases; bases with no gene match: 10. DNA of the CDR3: TGTGCCAGCAGCCTTCCTAGCGGGAGGAAGGGAGAGCAGTACTTC. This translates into CASSLPSGRKGEQYF.

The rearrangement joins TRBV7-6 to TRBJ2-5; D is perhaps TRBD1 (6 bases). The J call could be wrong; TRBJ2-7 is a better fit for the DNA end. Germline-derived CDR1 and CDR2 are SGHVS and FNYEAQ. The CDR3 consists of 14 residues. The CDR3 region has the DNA TGTGCCAGCAGCCCATTGGGGGCAGCGTACGAGCAGTACTTC. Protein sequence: CASSPLGAAYEQYF.

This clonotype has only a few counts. The CDR3 loop reads CSASLADTQYF. The CDR3 DNA follows: TGCAGTGCTTCCCTAGCAGATACGCAGTATTTT. The V gene is TRBV20-1, the J gene TRBJ2-3, with D unclear. This CDR3 is built from 11 residues. Per germline, CDR1 DFQATT and CDR2 SNEGSKA (reference sequence). Trimming stripped 5 bases from V and 4 bases from J, with 7 bases between.

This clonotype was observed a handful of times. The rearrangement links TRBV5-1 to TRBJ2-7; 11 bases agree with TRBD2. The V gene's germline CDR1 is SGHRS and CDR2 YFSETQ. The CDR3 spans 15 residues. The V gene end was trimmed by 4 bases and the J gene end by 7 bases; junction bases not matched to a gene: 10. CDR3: CASSDQLAGVSEQYF. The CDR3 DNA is TGCGCCAGCAGCGACCAACTAGCGGGAGTGTCGGAGCAGTACTTC.

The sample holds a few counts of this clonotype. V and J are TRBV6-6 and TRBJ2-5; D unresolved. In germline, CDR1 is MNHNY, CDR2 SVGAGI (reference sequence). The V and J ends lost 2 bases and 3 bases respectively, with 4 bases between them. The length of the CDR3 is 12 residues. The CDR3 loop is CASSYREETQYF. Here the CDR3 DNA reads TGTGCCAGCAGTTACCGGGAAGAGACCCAGTACTTC.

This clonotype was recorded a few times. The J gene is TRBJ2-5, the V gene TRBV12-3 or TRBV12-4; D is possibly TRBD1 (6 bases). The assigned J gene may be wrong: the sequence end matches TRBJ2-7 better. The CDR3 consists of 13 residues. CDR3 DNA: TGTGCCAGCAGCATAGGGGGATTCGACGAGCAGTACTTC. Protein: CASSIGGFDEQYF.

The CDR3 DNA reads as TGTTCCACGGGACGCAGCACAGATACGCAGTATTTT. It translates to CSTGRSTDTQYF. V usage is TRBV10-3 and J usage is TRBJ2-3; D tentatively fits TRBD1 or TRBD2 (5 bases each). This CDR3 is 12 amino acids long. Germline V gives CDR1 ENHRY, CDR2 SYGVKD.

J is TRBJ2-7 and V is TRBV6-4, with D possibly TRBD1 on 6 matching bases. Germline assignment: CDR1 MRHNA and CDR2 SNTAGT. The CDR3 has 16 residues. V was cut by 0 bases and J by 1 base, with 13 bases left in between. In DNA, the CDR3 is TGTGCCAGCAGTGACTCAACAGGGTGGAGGTCCTACGAGCAGTACTTC. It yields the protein CASSDSTGWRSYEQYF.

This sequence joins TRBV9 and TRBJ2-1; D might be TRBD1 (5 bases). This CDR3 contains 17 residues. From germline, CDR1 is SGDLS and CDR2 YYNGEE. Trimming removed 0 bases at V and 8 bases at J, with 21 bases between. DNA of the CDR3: TGTGCCAGCAGCGTAGATCTTGGACAAATGGGGTCCGATGAGCAGTTCTTC. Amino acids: CASSVDLGQMGSDEQFF.